The 15 T cell receptor beta chains given below trace back to one sample, sequenced in a study of OX40 agonist ivuxolimab in advanced cancers. Method: immunoSEQ multiplex PCR; TCRdb's copy keeps in-frame clones and lacks some. This table has about 110,000 clones, roughly nine tenths appearing once. Sequences were derived from CD4+ or CD8+ T cells sorted from blood, sampled in a trial of the OX40 agonist ivuxolimab. The receptors here all came from an adult with an advanced solid tumor such as melanoma, head and neck, liver or kidney cancer.

The rearrangement joins TRBV7-6 to TRBJ1-1; 7 positions match TRBD1. The junction had 12 bases not matched to a gene; V was cut back by 0 bases and J by 5 bases. This CDR3 has 17 amino acids. Germline loops: CDR1 SGHVS, CDR2 FNYEAQ. The CDR3 DNA reads as TGTGCCAGCAGCTTAGCCCTACAGGGGCCCATTCGAACTGAAGCTTTCTTT. It translates to CASSLALQGPIRTEAFF.

The chain is built from TRBV28 and TRBJ2-7; 7 positions agree with TRBD1. The germline V gene has CDR1 MDHEN and CDR2 SYDVKM. This CDR3 is 14 amino acids long. V was pared by 5 bases and J by 7 bases, with 11 bases of the junction left unmatched. This chain's CDR3 is CASSDRAMSREQYF. The DNA for the CDR3 is TGTGCCAGCAGTGACAGGGCAATGTCGCGGGAGCAGTACTTC.

This chain links TRBV5-4 with TRBJ2-7; weak D call: TRBD1 (6 bases). The CDR3 sequence is 14 residues long. Trimming removed 4 bases from V and 3 bases from J, with 14 bases in between. Germline CDR1 and CDR2: SGHNT and YYREEE (reference sequence). CDR3 nucleotides: TGTGCCAGCAGCCGCAAATCGGACAGCTACGAGCAGTACTTC. Translation gives CASSRKSDSYEQYF.

The chain is built from TRBV7-3 and TRBJ2-4, with D possibly being TRBD1 (6 bases). Germline CDR1 is SGHTA and CDR2 is FQGTGA. Trimming left V 5 bases short and J 3 bases short, with 14 bases between. The CDR3 sequence is 15 residues long. This CDR3 reads CASSITGSDKNIQYF. CDR3 nucleotides: TGTGCCAGCAGCATCACAGGGTCGGACAAAAACATTCAGTACTTC.

Concerning this clone itself: The sample has other DNA sequences that encode this CDR3 too. V gene TRBV15 combines with J gene TRBJ1-1; perhaps TRBD1 as D (6 bases). This CDR3 is 14 amino acids long. V was shortened by 3 bases and J by 2 bases, with 10 bases between the two germline ends. CDR1 LNHNV and CDR2 YYDKDF come from the germline V gene (reference sequence). CDR3 sequence: CATSRDRLNTEAFF. The CDR3 DNA is TGTGCCACCAGCAGGGACAGACTAAACACTGAAGCTTTCTTT.

CDR3 nucleotide sequence: TGCGCCAGCAGTAGGCAGGGTTCACGCCTTGCGGCTGGGGCCAACGTCCTGACTTTC. This encodes CASSRQGSRLAAGANVLTF. V gene TRBV5-1 combines with J gene TRBJ2-6, with D possibly TRBD1 on 5 matching bases. V dropped 5 bases and J dropped 2 bases, with 23 bases sitting between them. Germline CDR1 SGHRS, CDR2 YFSETQ. The CDR3 totals 19 residues.

This clone was found a few times. V is TRBV7-2 and J is TRBJ1-6; no reliable D call. The CDR3 spans 13 residues. The V end was cut by 1 base, the J end by 8 bases, with 6 bases between. The germline V gene encodes CDR1 SGHTA and CDR2 FQGNSA. The CDR3 DNA reads as TGTGCCAGCAGCTTAGGTCTAGATTCACCCCTCCACTTT. The encoded protein is CASSLGLDSPLHF.

This clone has only one observation. The V and J genes are TRBV19 and TRBJ2-5; D is unresolved. The V end lost 6 bases, the J end lost 4 bases, and 18 bases lay between the germline ends. Germline V lookup: CDR1 LNHDA, CDR2 SQIVND (reference sequence). The CDR3 runs 15 residues. This CDR3 reads CASSPMRSMIETQYF. CDR3 nucleotides: TGTGCCAGTAGCCCAATGAGGTCAATGATAGAGACCCAGTACTTC.

The genes are TRBV29-1 and TRBJ2-3, with 8 bases identical to TRBD2. This CDR3 comprises 15 residues. The V segment lost 0 bases and the J segment 2 bases; nucleotides outside the gene matches: 4. Germline V gives CDR1 SQVTM, CDR2 ANQGSEA. This chain's CDR3 is CSVEDRGGFTDTQYF. The DNA for the CDR3 is TGCAGCGTTGAAGATCGGGGGGGCTTCACAGATACGCAGTATTTT.

This clone showed up just once. The gene calls are TRBV19 and TRBJ1-1; tentative D call: TRBD1 (6 bases). V lost 2 bases and J lost 4, with 17 bases in between. Germline CDR1 and CDR2: LNHDA and SQIVND (reference sequence). The CDR3 length is 16 residues. The CDR3, as DNA: TGTGCCAGTAGTATACCCCAGGGGACGGAAGGCACTGAAGCTTTCTTT. This encodes CASSIPQGTEGTEAFF.

This sequence joins TRBV29-1 and TRBJ2-7; 12 nucleotides match TRBD2. The CDR3 has 13 amino acids. V shed 4 bases and J 8 bases; nucleotides not matched to a gene: 6. CDR1 and CDR2 (germline): SQVTM, ANQGSEA. This CDR3 is CSVAPGLAGQQYF. As DNA, the CDR3 is TGCAGCGTTGCCCCGGGACTAGCGGGTCAGCAGTACTTC.

The chain employs TRBV7-2 and TRBJ2-1; 11 bases match TRBD2. Germline-derived CDR1 and CDR2 are SGHTA and FQGNSA. Trimming took 4 bases from V and 4 from J; bases not matched to a gene: 0. This CDR3 contains 14 residues. The CDR3 spells CASSSSGRYNEQFF. CDR3 in DNA: TGTGCCAGCAGCTCTAGCGGGAGGTACAATGAGCAGTTCTTC.

The gene calls are TRBV6-5 and TRBJ2-2; 12 nucleotides agree with TRBD2. The J segment lost 6 bases and the V segment lost 7 bases, leaving 6 bases of the junction unmatched. Germline values: CDR1 MNHEY, CDR2 SVGAGI. The CDR3 covers 15 residues. CDR3 sequence reads: CASTPSGRAAGELFF. The CDR3 nucleotides are TGTGCCAGCACCCCTAGCGGGAGGGCGGCCGGGGAGCTGTTTTTT.

The gene calls are TRBV11-3 and TRBJ1-1, with unresolved D. CDR1 and CDR2 (germline): SGHNT, YENEEA. CDR3 length: 13 amino acids. V dropped 4 bases and J dropped 5 bases, with 11 bases sitting between them. CDR3 protein: CASSSGWGTEAFF. In DNA, the CDR3 is TGTGCCAGCAGCTCGGGGTGGGGAACTGAAGCTTTCTTT.

This chain connects TRBV7-3 to TRBJ2-3; D unclear. The CDR3 consists of 14 residues. The germline V and J ends were trimmed by 5 bases and 6 bases, with 15 bases remaining between them. CDR1 is SGHTA and CDR2 is FQGTGA in the germline V gene. CDR3 bases: TGTGCCAGCAGCCTTGGACCTCAGCTCGATACGCAGTATTTT. Amino acids: CASSLGPQLDTQYF.